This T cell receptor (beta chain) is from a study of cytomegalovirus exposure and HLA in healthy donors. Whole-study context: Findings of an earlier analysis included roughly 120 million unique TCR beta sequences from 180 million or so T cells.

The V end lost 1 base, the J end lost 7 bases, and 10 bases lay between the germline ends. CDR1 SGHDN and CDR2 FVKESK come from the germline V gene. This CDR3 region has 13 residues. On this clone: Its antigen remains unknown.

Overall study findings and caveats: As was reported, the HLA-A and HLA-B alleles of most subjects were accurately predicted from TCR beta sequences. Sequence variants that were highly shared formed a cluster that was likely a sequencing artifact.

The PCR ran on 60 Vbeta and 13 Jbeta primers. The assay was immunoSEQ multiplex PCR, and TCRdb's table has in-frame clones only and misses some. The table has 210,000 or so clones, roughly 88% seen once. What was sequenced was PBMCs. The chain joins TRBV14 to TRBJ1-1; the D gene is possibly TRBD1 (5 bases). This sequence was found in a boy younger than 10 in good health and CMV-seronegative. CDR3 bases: TGTGCCAGCAGCCAAGGGCCGGGGGGTGAAGCTTTCTTT. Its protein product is CASSQGPGGEAFF.